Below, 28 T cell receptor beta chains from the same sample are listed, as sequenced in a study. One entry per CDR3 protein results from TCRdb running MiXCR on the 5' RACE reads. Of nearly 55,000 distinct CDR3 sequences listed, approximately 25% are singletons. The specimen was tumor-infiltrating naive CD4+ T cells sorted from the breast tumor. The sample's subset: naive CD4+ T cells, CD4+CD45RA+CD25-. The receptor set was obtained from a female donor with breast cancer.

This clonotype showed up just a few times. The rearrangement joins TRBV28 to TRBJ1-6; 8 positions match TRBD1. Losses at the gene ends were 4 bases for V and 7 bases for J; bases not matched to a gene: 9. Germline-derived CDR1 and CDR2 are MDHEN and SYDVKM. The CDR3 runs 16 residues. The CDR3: CASSSTDRAVNSPLHF. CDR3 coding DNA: TGTGCCAGCAGTTCAACGGACAGGGCGGTAAATTCACCCCTCCACTTT. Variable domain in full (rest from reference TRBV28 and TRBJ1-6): DVKVTQSSRYLVKRTGEKVFLECVQDMDHENMFWYRQDPGLGLRLIYFSYDVKMKEKGDIPEGYSVSREKKERFSLILESASTNQTSMYLCASSSTDRAVNSPLHFGNGTRLTVT.

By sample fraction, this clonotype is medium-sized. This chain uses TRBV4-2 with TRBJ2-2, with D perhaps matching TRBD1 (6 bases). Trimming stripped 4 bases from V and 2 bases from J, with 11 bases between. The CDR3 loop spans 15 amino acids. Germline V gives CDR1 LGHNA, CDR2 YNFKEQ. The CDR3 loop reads CASSRRQDNTGELFF. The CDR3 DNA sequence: TGTGCCAGCAGCCGGAGACAGGATAACACCGGGGAGCTGTTTTTT.

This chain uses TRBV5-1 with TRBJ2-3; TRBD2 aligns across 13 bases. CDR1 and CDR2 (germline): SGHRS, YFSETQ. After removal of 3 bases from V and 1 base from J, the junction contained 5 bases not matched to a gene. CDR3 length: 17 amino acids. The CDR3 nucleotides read TGCGCCAGCAGCTCCGACACTAGCGGGAGGGGCACAGATACGCAGTATTTT. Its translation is CASSSDTSGRGTDTQYF.

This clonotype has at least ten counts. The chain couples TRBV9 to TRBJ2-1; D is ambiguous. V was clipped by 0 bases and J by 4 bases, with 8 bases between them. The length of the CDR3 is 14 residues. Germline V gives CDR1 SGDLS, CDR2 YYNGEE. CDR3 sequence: CASSVGLEYNEQFF. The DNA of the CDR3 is TGTGCCAGCAGCGTAGGACTTGAGTACAATGAGCAGTTCTTC.

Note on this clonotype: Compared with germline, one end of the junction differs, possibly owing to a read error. DNA for the CDR3: TGTGCCAGCAGCTTTCAAGCGGGAGGAACCGGGGGGCTGTTTTTT. Protein: CASSFQAGGTGGLFF. V usage is TRBV7-2 and J usage is TRBJ2-2; 9 bases line up with TRBD2. CDR1 is SGHTA and CDR2 is FQGNSA in the germline V gene. This CDR3 spans 15 amino acids.

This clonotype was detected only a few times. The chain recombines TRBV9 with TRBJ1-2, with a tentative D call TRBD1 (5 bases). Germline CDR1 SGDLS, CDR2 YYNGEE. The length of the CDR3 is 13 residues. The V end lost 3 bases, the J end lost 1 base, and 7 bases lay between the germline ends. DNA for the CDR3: TGTGCCAGCAGCGGGACAAATAACTATGGCTACACCTTC. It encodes CASSGTNNYGYTF.

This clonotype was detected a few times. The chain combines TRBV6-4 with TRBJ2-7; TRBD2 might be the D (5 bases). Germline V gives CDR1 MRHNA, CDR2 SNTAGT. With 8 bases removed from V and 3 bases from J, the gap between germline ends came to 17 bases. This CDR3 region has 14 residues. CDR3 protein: CASGSGSENYEQYF. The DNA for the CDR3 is TGTGCCAGCGGTAGTGGTAGCGAGAACTACGAGCAGTACTTC.

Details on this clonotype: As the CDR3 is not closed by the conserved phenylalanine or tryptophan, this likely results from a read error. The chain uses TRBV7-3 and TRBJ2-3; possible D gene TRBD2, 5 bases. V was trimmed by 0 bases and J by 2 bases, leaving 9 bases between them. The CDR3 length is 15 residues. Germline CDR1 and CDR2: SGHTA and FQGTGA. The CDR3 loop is CASSLTTRDTDTQYL. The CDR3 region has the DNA TGTGCCAGCAGCTTAACTACCCGGGACACAGATACGCAGTATTTG.

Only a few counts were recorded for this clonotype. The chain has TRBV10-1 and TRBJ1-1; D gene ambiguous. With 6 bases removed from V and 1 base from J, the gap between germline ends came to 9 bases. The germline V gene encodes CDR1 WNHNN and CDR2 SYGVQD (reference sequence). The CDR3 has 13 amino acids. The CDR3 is CASSFEANTEAFF. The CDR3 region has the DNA TGCGCCAGCAGCTTCGAAGCGAACACTGAAGCTTTCTTT.

The CDR3 nucleotides are TGCAGTGTGGTGGGGCCGAGTGAAGGCTACACCTTC. Translating it yields CSVVGPSEGYTF. J is TRBJ1-2 and V is TRBV20-1, with D possibly matching TRBD1 (5 bases). V was shortened by 7 bases and J by 8 bases, with 17 bases between the two germline ends. Germline V lookup: CDR1 DFQATT, CDR2 SNEGSKA (reference sequence). CDR3 length: 12 amino acids.

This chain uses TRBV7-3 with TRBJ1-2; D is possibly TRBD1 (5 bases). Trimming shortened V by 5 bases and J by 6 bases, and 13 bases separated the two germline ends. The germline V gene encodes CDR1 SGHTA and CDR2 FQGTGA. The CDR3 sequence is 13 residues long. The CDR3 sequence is CASSHTGGDGYTF. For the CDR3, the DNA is TGTGCCAGCAGCCACACTGGGGGGGATGGCTACACCTTC.

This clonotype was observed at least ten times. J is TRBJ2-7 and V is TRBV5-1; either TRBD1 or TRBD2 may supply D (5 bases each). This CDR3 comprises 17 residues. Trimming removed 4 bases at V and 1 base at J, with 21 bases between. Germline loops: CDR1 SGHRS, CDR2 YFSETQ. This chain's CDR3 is CASSLGDSTPQSYEQYF. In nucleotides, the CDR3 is TGCGCCAGCAGCCTGGGGGATAGTACCCCACAGTCCTACGAGCAGTACTTC.

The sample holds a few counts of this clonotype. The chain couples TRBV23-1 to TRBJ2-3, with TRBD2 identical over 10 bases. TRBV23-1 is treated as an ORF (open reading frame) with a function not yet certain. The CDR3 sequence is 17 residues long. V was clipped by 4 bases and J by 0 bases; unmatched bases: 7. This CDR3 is CASSRRTSGTSTDTQYF. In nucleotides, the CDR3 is TGCGCCAGCAGTCGTCGGACTAGCGGTACCAGCACAGATACGCAGTATTTT.

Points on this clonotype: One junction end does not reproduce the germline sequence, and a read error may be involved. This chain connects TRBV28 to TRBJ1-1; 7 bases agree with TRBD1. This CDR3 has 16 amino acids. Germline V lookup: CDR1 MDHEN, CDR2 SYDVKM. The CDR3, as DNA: TGTGCCAGCAGGCCCCATACAGGGGTAGGGGACACTGAAGCTTGCTTT. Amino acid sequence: CASRPHTGVGDTEACF.

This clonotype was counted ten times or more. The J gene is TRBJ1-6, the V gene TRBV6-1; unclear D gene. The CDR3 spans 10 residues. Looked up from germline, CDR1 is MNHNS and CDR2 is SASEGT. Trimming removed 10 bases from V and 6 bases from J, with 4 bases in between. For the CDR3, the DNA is TGTGCCACCGGTAATTCACCCCTCCACTTT. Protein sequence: CATGNSPLHF.

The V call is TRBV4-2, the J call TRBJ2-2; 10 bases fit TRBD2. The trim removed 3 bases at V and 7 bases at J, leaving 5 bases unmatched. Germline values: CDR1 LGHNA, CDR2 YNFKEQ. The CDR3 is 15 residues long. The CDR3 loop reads CASSQGLARGGELFF. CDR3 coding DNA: TGTGCCAGCAGCCAGGGACTAGCGAGGGGCGGGGAGCTGTTTTTT.

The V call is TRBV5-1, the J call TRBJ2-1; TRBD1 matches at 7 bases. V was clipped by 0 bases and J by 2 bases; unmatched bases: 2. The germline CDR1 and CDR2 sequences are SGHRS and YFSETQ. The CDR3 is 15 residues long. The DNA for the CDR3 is TGCGCCAGCAGCTTGGAGACAGGGCCCTACAATGAGCAGTTCTTC. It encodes CASSLETGPYNEQFF.

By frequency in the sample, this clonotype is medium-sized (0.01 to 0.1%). The CDR3 region is CSATGASGRRSYEQYF. CDR3 sequence (DNA): TGCAGTGCCACGGGGGCTAGCGGGAGGCGCAGCTACGAGCAGTACTTC. This chain uses TRBV20-1 with TRBJ2-7; 11 positions match TRBD2. This CDR3 has 16 amino acids. The germline gives CDR1 DFQATT, CDR2 SNEGSKA (reference sequence). The V segment lost 6 bases and the J segment 3 bases; nucleotides outside the gene matches: 13.

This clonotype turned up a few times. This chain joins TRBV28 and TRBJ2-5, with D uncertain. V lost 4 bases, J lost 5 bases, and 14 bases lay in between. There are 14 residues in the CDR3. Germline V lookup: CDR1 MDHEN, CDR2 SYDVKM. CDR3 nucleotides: TGTGCCAGCAGTTCCGGCGGCTCGCACGAGACCCAGTACTTC. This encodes CASSSGGSHETQYF.

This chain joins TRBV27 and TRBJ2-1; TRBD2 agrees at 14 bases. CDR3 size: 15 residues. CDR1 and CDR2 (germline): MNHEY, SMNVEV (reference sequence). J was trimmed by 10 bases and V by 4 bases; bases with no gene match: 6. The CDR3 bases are TGTGCCAGCAGTTCCCAGGGACTAGCGGGAGCGGAGCAGTTCTTC. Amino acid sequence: CASSSQGLAGAEQFF.

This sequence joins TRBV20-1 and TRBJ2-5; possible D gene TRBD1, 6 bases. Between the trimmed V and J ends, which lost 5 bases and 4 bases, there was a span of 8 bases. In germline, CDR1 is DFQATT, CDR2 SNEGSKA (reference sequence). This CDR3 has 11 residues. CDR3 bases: TGCAGTGCTCAGGGGAGAGAGACCCAGTACTTC. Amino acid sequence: CSAQGRETQYF.

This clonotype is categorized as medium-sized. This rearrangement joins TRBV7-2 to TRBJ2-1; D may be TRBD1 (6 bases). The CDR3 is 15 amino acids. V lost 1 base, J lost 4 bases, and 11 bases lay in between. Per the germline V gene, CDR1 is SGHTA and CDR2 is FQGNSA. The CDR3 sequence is CASSLDTGLYNEQFF. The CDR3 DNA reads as TGTGCCAGCAGCTTAGACACAGGGCTGTACAATGAGCAGTTCTTC. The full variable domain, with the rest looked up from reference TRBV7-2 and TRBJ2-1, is GAGVSQSPSNKVTEKGKDVELRCDPISGHTALYWYRQSLGQGLEFLIYFQGNSAPDKSGLPSDRFSAERTGGSVSTLTIQRTQQEDSAVYLCASSLDTGLYNEQFFGPGTRLTVL.

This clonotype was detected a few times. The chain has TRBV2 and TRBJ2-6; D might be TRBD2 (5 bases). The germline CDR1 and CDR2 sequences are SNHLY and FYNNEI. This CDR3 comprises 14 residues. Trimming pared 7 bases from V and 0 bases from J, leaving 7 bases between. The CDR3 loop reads CASIRGSGANVLTF. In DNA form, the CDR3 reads TGTGCCAGCATTCGGGGCTCTGGGGCCAACGTCCTGACTTTC.

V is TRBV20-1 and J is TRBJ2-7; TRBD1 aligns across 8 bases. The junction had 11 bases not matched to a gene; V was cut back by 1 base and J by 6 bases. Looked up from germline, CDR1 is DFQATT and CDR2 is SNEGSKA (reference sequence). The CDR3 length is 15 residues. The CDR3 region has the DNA TGCAGTGCTAGAGGGGGTAGTACAGGGGGAATCGAGCAGTACTTC. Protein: CSARGGSTGGIEQYF.

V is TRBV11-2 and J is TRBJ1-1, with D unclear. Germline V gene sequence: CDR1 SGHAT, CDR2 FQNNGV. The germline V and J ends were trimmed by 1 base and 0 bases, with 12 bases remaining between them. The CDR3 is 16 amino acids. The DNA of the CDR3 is TGTGCCAGCAGCTTAGGCACGGGGTGGATGAACACTGAAGCTTTCTTT. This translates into CASSLGTGWMNTEAFF.

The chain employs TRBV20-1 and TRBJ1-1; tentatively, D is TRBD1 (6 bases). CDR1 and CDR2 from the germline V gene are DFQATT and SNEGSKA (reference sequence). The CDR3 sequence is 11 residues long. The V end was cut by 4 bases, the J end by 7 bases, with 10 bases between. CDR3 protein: CSATRGFEAFF. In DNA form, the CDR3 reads TGCAGTGCTACTAGGGGGTTTGAAGCTTTCTTT.

CDR3 region: CASSRRGEKLFF. In DNA form, the CDR3 reads TGTGCCAGCAGCCGACGTGGGGAAAAACTGTTTTTT. The chain employs TRBV13 and TRBJ1-4; the D is unclear. CDR3 length: 12 amino acids. Germline CDR1 is PRHDT and CDR2 is FYEKMQ (reference sequence). Trimming removed 5 bases from V and 8 bases from J, with 9 bases in between.

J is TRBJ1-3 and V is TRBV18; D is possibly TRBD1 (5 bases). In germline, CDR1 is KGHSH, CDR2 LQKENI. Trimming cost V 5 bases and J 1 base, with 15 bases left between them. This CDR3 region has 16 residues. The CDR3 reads CASSASEGRSGNTIYF. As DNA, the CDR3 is TGTGCCAGCTCAGCCTCTGAGGGGCGTTCTGGAAACACCATATATTTT.